One sample yielded the 24 T cell receptor beta chains listed below, sequenced in a study of blood T cells in healthy people across ages. Then a second PCR, running roughly 7 to 11 cycles, was carried out with a sample-barcoded 5' primer and a J-beta primer mix. TCRdb re-called the 5' RACE reads through MiXCR, storing one row per CDR3 protein. The repertoire consists of 650,000 to 950,000 distinct CDR3 sequences, with approximately 48% occurring once and the leading ten covering approximately 19%. The sample consisted of blood. The source of these receptors is a man in his sixties in good health.

The chain is built from TRBV20-1 and TRBJ2-1; possibly TRBD2 for D (5 bases). The end of the DNA fits TRBJ2-7 better, so the J call may be wrong. In germline, CDR1 is DFQATT, CDR2 SNEGSKA (reference sequence). CDR3 length: 14 amino acids. This CDR3 reads CSAAPPGSLYEQYF. In DNA, the CDR3 is TGCAGTGCCGCCCCCCCGGGATCCCTCTACGAGCAGTACTTC.

The chain uses TRBV3-1 and TRBJ2-2; 8 nucleotides line up with TRBD2. Trimming cost V 0 bases and J 7 bases; bases outside gene matches: 7. The V gene's germline CDR1 is LGHDT and CDR2 YNNKEL (reference sequence). The CDR3 is 16 residues long. CDR3: CASSQETGGPDGELFF. As DNA, the CDR3 is TGTGCCAGCAGCCAAGAGACGGGGGGGCCTGACGGGGAGCTGTTTTTT.

This clonotype was observed a handful of times. The CDR3 DNA follows: TGCAGTGCAATGATGGGCGGAGAGCAGTACTTC. Residues: CSAMMGGEQYF. This chain connects TRBV20-1 to TRBJ2-7; D gene uncertain. Looked up from germline, CDR1 is DFQATT and CDR2 is SNEGSKA (reference sequence). There are 11 residues in the CDR3. The V and J ends lost 6 bases and 7 bases respectively, with 13 bases between them.

This clonotype appeared a few times. The gene calls are TRBV7-2 and TRBJ2-3; weak D call: TRBD2 (6 bases). CDR1 is SGHTA and CDR2 is FQGNSA in the germline V gene. The CDR3 runs 15 residues. V dropped 1 base and J dropped 2 bases, with 10 bases sitting between them. The CDR3 DNA is TGTGCCAGCAGCTTAGGGAGGGTAGACACAGATACGCAGTATTTT. This encodes CASSLGRVDTDTQYF.

The gene calls are TRBV20-1 and TRBJ2-5, with a weak D call TRBD2 (7 bases). The end of the DNA aligns better with TRBJ2-1, so the J call may be wrong. The V gene's germline CDR1 is DFQATT and CDR2 SNEGSKA (reference sequence). The length of the CDR3 is 14 residues. The CDR3 DNA follows: TGCAGTGCTCAGAGGGGGGGCCCGCAAGAGACCCAGTTCTTC. Translation gives CSAQRGGPQETQFF.

This clonotype was detected a few times. The chain has TRBV29-1 and TRBJ1-2; a weak D match, TRBD1 (5 bases). Trimming cost V 5 bases and J 6 bases, with 10 bases left between them. The CDR3 loop spans 11 amino acids. Germline assignment: CDR1 SQVTM and CDR2 ANQGSEA. The CDR3: CSVQQVDGYTF. CDR3 bases: TGCAGCGTTCAACAGGTGGATGGCTACACCTTC.

This clonotype was found a few times. The gene calls are TRBV9 and TRBJ1-2, with D possibly matching TRBD1 (6 bases). CDR1 and CDR2 from the germline V gene are SGDLS and YYNGEE. The germline V and J ends were trimmed by 0 bases and 5 bases, with 11 bases remaining between them. The CDR3 loop spans 14 amino acids. CDR3 amino acids: CASSVDPGAYGYTF. CDR3 DNA sequence: TGTGCCAGCAGCGTAGATCCAGGGGCGTATGGCTACACCTTC. The full variable domain, its missing parts supplied by reference TRBV9 and TRBJ1-2, is DSGVTQTPKHLITATGQRVTLRCSPRSGDLSVYWYQQSLDQGLQFLIQYYNGEERAKGNILERFSAQQFPDLHSELNLSSLELGDSALYFCASSVDPGAYGYTFGSGTRLTVV.

The rearrangement uses TRBV20-1 and TRBJ1-5; TRBD1 matches 10 bases. Germline-derived CDR1 and CDR2 are DFQATT and SNEGSKA (reference sequence). CDR3 length: 14 amino acids. The V segment lost 5 bases and the J segment 3 bases; nucleotides outside the gene matches: 4. In DNA form, the CDR3 reads TGCAGTGCTCAGGACAGGGGGAACAATCAGCCCCAGCATTTT. Its translation is CSAQDRGNNQPQHF.

This chain links TRBV7-2 with TRBJ2-1, with TRBD2 matching 8 bases. The germline CDR1 and CDR2 sequences are SGHTA and FQGNSA. Losses at the gene ends were 2 bases for V and 10 bases for J; bases not matched to a gene: 7. CDR3 size: 14 residues. The CDR3 nucleotides are TGTGCCAGCAGCTTACGAGTAGCGGGATCCGAGCAGTTCTTC. Its protein is CASSLRVAGSEQFF.

The gene calls are TRBV20-1 and TRBJ1-2; 9 positions match TRBD1. The CDR3 is 14 residues long. The germline gives CDR1 DFQATT, CDR2 SNEGSKA (reference sequence). The V gene end was trimmed by 0 bases and the J gene end by 4 bases; junction bases not matched to a gene: 3. In nucleotides, the CDR3 is TGCAGTGCTAGAGATACAGGGGGCTTCTATGGCTACACCTTC. This encodes CSARDTGGFYGYTF.

The genes are TRBV5-6 and TRBJ2-3; D gene ambiguous. The germline V and J ends were trimmed by 0 bases and 1 base, with 9 bases remaining between them. CDR1 is SGHDT and CDR2 is YYEEEE in the germline V gene. This CDR3 is built from 15 residues. In DNA form, the CDR3 reads TGTGCCAGCAGCTTGGTACGGGCGGGCACAGATACGCAGTATTTT. Protein sequence: CASSLVRAGTDTQYF.

V is TRBV24-1 and J is TRBJ1-2; D remains ambiguous. Germline CDR1 reads KGHDR; CDR2 reads SFDVKD. The V and J ends lost 9 bases and 8 bases respectively, with 21 bases between them. The CDR3 sequence is 14 residues long. For the CDR3, the DNA is TGTGCCACCGGAAGCAGCGCGCAACCCGGGGGCTACACCTTC. Protein product: CATGSSAQPGGYTF.

This clonotype was picked up a small number of times. The chain couples TRBV4-3 to TRBJ2-7; 9 bases are a match to TRBD1. The CDR3 has 15 amino acids. The germline gives CDR1 LGHNA, CDR2 YSLEER. The trim removed 3 bases at V and 4 bases at J, leaving 7 bases unmatched. CDR3 bases: TGCGCCAGCAGCCAGAGGTCCGGGACAGGGTACGAGCAGTACTTC. Amino acid sequence: CASSQRSGTGYEQYF.

This clonotype was seen more than once but under ten times. The V gene is TRBV27, the J gene TRBJ2-3, with D unclear. There are 15 residues in the CDR3. Germline values: CDR1 MNHEY, CDR2 SMNVEV (reference sequence). V gave up 10 bases and J gave up 3 bases, with 20 bases separating them. This CDR3 is CATRSPRVGTDTQYF. Written as DNA, the CDR3 is TGTGCCACCCGCTCACCAAGGGTGGGGACAGATACGCAGTATTTT.

The rearrangement joins TRBV7-9 to TRBJ2-1; 11 positions agree with TRBD1. Per germline, CDR1 SEHNR and CDR2 FQNEAQ (reference sequence). V gave up 4 bases and J gave up 1 base; unmatched junction bases: 6. The CDR3 is 17 amino acids. The DNA for the CDR3 is TGTGCCAGCAGCTCCGCGGGACAGGGGGTTTCCTACAATGAGCAGTTCTTC. Translated, it gives CASSSAGQGVSYNEQFF.

The sample holds a few counts of this clonotype. V is TRBV20-1 and J is TRBJ1-2; D is uncertain. This CDR3 spans 14 amino acids. CDR1 is DFQATT, CDR2 SNEGSKA, per germline (reference sequence). V was trimmed by 2 bases and J by 0 bases, leaving 10 bases between them. This CDR3 is CSARQATANYGYTF. The CDR3 DNA reads TGCAGTGCTAGACAGGCTACGGCTAACTATGGCTACACCTTC.

The V and J genes are TRBV6-6 and TRBJ2-1; D may be TRBD2 (5 bases). This CDR3 has 13 amino acids. In germline, CDR1 is MNHNY, CDR2 SVGAGI (reference sequence). The V gene lost 5 bases and the J gene lost 2 bases, with 7 bases spanning the gap. The CDR3 DNA reads TGTGCCAGCAGTCCGGGGACCTACAATGAGCAGTTCTTC. As protein: CASSPGTYNEQFF.

The V call is TRBV7-9, the J call TRBJ2-2, with D perhaps assigned TRBD1 or TRBD2 (5 bases each). Germline-derived CDR1 and CDR2 are SEHNR and FQNEAQ (reference sequence). The CDR3 runs to 15 residues. V was trimmed by 8 bases and J by 2 bases, leaving 15 bases between them. The DNA of the CDR3 is TGTGCCAGCTTGAGGGGCTCGGCCAACACCGGGGAGCTGTTTTTT. Its translation: CASLRGSANTGELFF.

This clonotype was counted between two and nine times. The chain is built from TRBV6-1 and TRBJ2-2, with D possibly being TRBD1 or TRBD2 (5 bases each). The germline V gene has CDR1 MNHNS and CDR2 SASEGT. The CDR3 is 14 amino acids. Trimming pared 7 bases from V and 7 bases from J, leaving 16 bases between. CDR3 loop: CASTGTPRGGELFF. CDR3 DNA: TGTGCCAGCACCGGGACCCCTCGGGGCGGGGAGCTGTTTTTT.

This clonotype has a handful of counts. The genes are TRBV3-1 and TRBJ2-5; 8 bases map to TRBD2. The CDR3 contains 15 residues. With V trimmed by 1 base and J by 5 bases, 6 bases remained unmatched. The V gene's germline CDR1 is LGHDT and CDR2 YNNKEL (reference sequence). The CDR3 loop is CASSQGGTRGETQYF. The CDR3 nucleotides read TGTGCCAGCAGCCAAGGAGGGACTAGGGGTGAGACCCAGTACTTC.

In this sample, this clonotype turned up a few times. This chain uses TRBV4-1 with TRBJ2-5, with 13 bases matching TRBD2. The V segment lost 3 bases and the J segment 5 bases; nucleotides outside the gene matches: 3. Per germline, CDR1 MGHRA and CDR2 YSYEKL. This CDR3 region has 15 residues. CDR3 amino acids: CASSHRLAGGETQYF. The CDR3, as DNA: TGCGCCAGCAGCCATCGACTAGCGGGGGGTGAGACCCAGTACTTC.

V and J are TRBV5-6 and TRBJ1-1, with 8 positions matching TRBD1. The CDR3 totals 17 residues. Germline V gene lookup returns CDR1 SGHDT and CDR2 YYEEEE. Germline trimming cut 3 bases from V and 0 bases from J; bases unmatched to any gene: 10. The CDR3 region is CASSSDRETFLNTEAFF. CDR3 nucleotides: TGTGCCAGCAGCTCGGACAGGGAAACTTTCCTGAACACTGAAGCTTTCTTT.

This clonotype was counted a few times. CDR3 protein: CASSFFERGNEQFF. The CDR3 DNA sequence: TGTGCCAGCAGCTTCTTTGAGCGGGGAAATGAGCAGTTCTTC. The chain recombines TRBV7-9 with TRBJ2-1, with 7 positions matching TRBD2. This CDR3 has 14 amino acids. Looked up from germline, CDR1 is SEHNR and CDR2 is FQNEAQ (reference sequence). V lost 3 bases to trimming and J lost 7 bases; unmatched junction nucleotides: 6.

This chain uses TRBV28 with TRBJ2-5; 7 nucleotides match TRBD2. Germline-derived CDR1 and CDR2 are MDHEN and SYDVKM. This CDR3 region has 12 residues. Germline trimming cut 6 bases from V and 11 bases from J; bases unmatched to any gene: 9. The CDR3 DNA sequence: TGTGCCAGCAGAAAGTCGGCGGGGGAGCAGTACTTC. It is translated as CASRKSAGEQYF.